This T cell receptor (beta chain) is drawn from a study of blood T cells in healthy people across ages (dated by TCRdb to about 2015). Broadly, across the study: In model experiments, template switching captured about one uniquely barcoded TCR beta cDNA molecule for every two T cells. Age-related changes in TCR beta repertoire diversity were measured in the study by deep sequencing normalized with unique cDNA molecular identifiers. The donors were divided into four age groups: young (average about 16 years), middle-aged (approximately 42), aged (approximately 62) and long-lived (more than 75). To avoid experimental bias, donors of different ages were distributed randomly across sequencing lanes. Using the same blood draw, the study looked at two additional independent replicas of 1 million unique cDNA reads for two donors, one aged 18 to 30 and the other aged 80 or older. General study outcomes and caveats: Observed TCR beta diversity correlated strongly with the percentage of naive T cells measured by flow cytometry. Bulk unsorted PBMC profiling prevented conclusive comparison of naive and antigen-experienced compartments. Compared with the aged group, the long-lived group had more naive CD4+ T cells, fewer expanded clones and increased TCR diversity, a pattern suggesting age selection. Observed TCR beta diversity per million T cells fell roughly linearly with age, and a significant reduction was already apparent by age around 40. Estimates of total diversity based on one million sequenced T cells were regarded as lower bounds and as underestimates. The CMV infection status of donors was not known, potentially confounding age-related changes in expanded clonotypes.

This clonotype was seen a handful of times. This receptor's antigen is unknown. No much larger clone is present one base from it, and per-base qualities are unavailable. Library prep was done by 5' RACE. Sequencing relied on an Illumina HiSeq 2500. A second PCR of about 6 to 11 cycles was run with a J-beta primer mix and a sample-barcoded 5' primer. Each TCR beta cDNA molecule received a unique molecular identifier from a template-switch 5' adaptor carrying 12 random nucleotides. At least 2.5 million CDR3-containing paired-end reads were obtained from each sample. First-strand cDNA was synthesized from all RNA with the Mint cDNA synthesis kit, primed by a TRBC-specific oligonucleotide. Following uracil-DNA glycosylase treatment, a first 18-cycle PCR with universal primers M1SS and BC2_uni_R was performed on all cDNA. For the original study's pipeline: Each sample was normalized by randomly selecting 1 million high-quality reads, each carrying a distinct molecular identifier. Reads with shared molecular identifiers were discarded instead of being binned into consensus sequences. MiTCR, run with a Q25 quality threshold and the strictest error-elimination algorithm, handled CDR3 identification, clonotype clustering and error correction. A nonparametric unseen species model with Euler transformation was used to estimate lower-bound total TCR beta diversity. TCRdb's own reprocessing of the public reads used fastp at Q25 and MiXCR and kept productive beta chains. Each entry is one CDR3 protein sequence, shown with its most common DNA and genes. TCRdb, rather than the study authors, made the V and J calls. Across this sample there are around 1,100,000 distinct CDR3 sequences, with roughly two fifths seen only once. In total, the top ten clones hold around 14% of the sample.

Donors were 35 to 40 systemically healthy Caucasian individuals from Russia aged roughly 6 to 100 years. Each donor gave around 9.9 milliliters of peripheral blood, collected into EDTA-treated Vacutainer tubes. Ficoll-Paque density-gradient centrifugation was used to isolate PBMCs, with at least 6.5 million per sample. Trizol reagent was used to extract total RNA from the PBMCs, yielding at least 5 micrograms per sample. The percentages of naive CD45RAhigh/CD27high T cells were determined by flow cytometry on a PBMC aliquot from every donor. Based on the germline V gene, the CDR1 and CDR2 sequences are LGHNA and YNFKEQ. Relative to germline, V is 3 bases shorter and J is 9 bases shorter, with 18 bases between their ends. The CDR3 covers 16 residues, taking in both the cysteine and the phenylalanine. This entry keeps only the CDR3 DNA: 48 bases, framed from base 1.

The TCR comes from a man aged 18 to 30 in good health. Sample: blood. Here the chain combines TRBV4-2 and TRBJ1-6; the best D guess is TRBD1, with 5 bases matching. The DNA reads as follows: TGTGCCAGCAGCCATGATGAGGGGCCGTCACGTTCACCCCTCCACTTT. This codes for CASSHDEGPSRSPLHF.